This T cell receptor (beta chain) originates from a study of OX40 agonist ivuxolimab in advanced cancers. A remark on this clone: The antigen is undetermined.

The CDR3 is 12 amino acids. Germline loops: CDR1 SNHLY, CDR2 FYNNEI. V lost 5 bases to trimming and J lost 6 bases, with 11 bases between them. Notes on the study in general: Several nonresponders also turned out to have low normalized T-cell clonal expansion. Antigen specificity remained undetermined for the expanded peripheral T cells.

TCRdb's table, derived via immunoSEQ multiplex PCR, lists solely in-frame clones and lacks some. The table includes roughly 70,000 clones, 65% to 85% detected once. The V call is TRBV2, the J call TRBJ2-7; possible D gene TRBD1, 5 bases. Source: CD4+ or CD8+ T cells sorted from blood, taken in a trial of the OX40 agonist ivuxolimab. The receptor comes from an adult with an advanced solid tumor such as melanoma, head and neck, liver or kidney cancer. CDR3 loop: CASSNPRVEQYF. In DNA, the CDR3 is TGTGCCAGCAGTAACCCCAGGGTCGAGCAGTACTTC.